The 22 T cell receptor beta chains below were found in one sample sequenced in a study of CXCR3-negative and CXCR3-positive naive CD8 T cells. These TCRs' antigens remain unknown. Libraries were UMI-labeled 5' RACE TRB cDNA. TCRdb reworked the 5' RACE reads into one entry per CDR3 protein, no DNA. Its table lists 150,000 to 170,000 distinct CDR3 sequences. Overall study results and limits: Greater hydrophobicity was found in TRB CDR3s of CXCR3-positive naive cells than of CXCR3-negative naive cells.

Sequenced sample: naive CXCR3+ CD8+ T cells from blood. The subset was: CD45RO-CCR7+CD27+CD95- naive CD8+ T cells expressing CXCR3 (TNR3+). The receptors derive from a human donor in good health. Some clones in this sample may be carry-over from other donors' samples.

The V call is TRBV7-8, the J call TRBJ1-4; checking the TCRdb D call of TRBD1 is not possible without DNA. This CDR3 contains 15 residues. Germline V lookup: CDR1 SGHVS, CDR2 FQNEAQ. CDR3 sequence: CASSRGQGRGEKLFF.

The chain is built from TRBV20-1 and TRBJ2-5; the TCRdb call, TRBD2, lacks DNA for checking. Germline V gives CDR1 DFQATT, CDR2 SNEGSKA (reference sequence). CDR3 length: 15 residues. CDR3 amino acids: CSAGTGTSGWETQYF.

The rearrangement joins TRBV7-9 to TRBJ2-2. Germline V gene data show CDR1 as SEHNR and CDR2 as FQNEAQ (reference sequence). This CDR3 has 11 amino acids. The CDR3 here is CASREIGELFF.

The chain has TRBV2 and TRBJ2-7. From germline, CDR1 is SNHLY and CDR2 FYNNEI. This CDR3 has 15 amino acids. The CDR3 sequence: CASSDSPGNSYEQYF.

V gene TRBV4-3 combines with J gene TRBJ1-5. The CDR3 runs to 15 residues. The germline V gene encodes CDR1 LGHNA and CDR2 YSLEER. The CDR3 loop reads CASSQGRYSNQPQHF.

This chain's CDR3 is CASSLGQGTGVDQPQHF. This chain uses TRBV7-9 with TRBJ1-5; the D gene TCRdb calls, TRBD1, cannot be checked with no DNA. The CDR3 is made up of 17 amino acids. The germline gives CDR1 SEHNR, CDR2 FQNEAQ (reference sequence).

The rearrangement uses TRBV20-1 and TRBJ2-1; the D gene TCRdb calls, TRBD2, cannot be checked with no DNA. CDR3 size: 12 residues. The germline V gene encodes CDR1 DFQATT and CDR2 SNEGSKA (reference sequence). The CDR3 sequence: CSARTGAVEQFF.

The V and J genes are TRBV5-1 and TRBJ2-7. Germline loops: CDR1 SGHRS, CDR2 YFSETQ. The length of the CDR3 is 16 residues. The CDR3 sequence: CASSLDFGTRSYEQYF.

The chain links TRBV11-3 to TRBJ2-1. CDR3 length equals 11 residues. Germline V gene data show CDR1 as SGHNT and CDR2 as YENEEA. The CDR3 loop reads CASSAQNEQFF. Supplemented by reference TRBV11-3 and TRBJ2-1, the full variable domain reads EAGVVQSPRYKIIEKKQPVAFWCNPISGHNTLYWYLQNLGQGPELLIRYENEEAVDDSQLPKDRFSAERLKGVDSTLKIQPAELGDSAVYLCASSAQNEQFFGPGTRLTVL.

V gene TRBV29-1 combines with J gene TRBJ1-1. Germline CDR1 and CDR2: SQVTM and ANQGSEA. The CDR3 is 13 residues long. Here the CDR3 reads CSFLNRMNTEAFF.

The V call is TRBV28, the J call TRBJ2-7. The CDR3 spans 13 residues. In germline, CDR1 is MDHEN, CDR2 SYDVKM. The CDR3 region is CTSSSAGTYEQYF.

The chain carries TRBV20-1 and TRBJ2-7; checking the TCRdb D call of TRBD1 is not possible without DNA. This CDR3 region has 15 residues. CDR1 is DFQATT and CDR2 is SNEGSKA in the germline V gene (reference sequence). The CDR3 spells CSARDLFGDPYEQYF.

The rearrangement links TRBV12-3 or TRBV12-4 to TRBJ2-5; without DNA, the TCRdb call of TRBD2 cannot be checked. This CDR3 has 15 residues. The CDR3: CASSSSGTLQETQYF.

The chain employs TRBV7-2 and TRBJ2-7; there is no DNA to check the TCRdb D call of TRBD1. The CDR3 totals 15 residues. Germline lookup yields CDR1 SGHTA and CDR2 FQGNSA. The CDR3 sequence is CASSLGVLEGYEQYF.

The V gene is TRBV5-1, the J gene TRBJ2-7; TCRdb's D gene call, TRBD1, goes unchecked for lack of DNA. The germline V gene encodes CDR1 SGHRS and CDR2 YFSETQ. This CDR3 is 14 amino acids long. The CDR3 here is CASSRFDSAYEQYF.

The chain employs TRBV7-9 and TRBJ2-4; TCRdb proposes TRBD2, but this gene call is untestable without DNA. Germline loops: CDR1 SEHNR, CDR2 FQNEAQ (reference sequence). The CDR3 runs 16 residues. CDR3 loop: CASSPPGLQDLNIQYF. Complete variable domain (other parts from reference TRBV7-9 and TRBJ2-4): DTGVSQNPRHKITKRGQNVTFRCDPISEHNRLYWYRQTLGQGPEFLTYFQNEAQLEKSRLLSDRFSAERPKGSFSTLEIQRTEQGDSAMYLCASSPPGLQDLNIQYFGAGTRLSVL.

The rearrangement uses TRBV6-2 or TRBV6-3 and TRBJ2-3; absent DNA, TCRdb's TRBD2 call cannot be checked. Germline CDR1 MNHEY, CDR2 SVGEGT. This CDR3 is 16 amino acids long. CDR3: CASSYSGLAGADTQYF.

V gene TRBV11-2 combines with J gene TRBJ2-2; the D call from TCRdb, TRBD1, cannot be confirmed without DNA. The CDR3 totals 15 residues. The germline V gene encodes CDR1 SGHAT and CDR2 FQNNGV. The CDR3 reads CASSDRDSNTGELFF.

The chain combines TRBV6-6 with TRBJ2-7. Per germline, CDR1 MNHNY and CDR2 SVGAGI (reference sequence). The CDR3 has 11 residues. CDR3 sequence reads: CASSYQAEQYF.

The V call is TRBV29-1, the J call TRBJ1-5; TCRdb calls TRBD1, which cannot be checked without DNA. This CDR3 region has 13 residues. The germline V gene encodes CDR1 SQVTM and CDR2 ANQGSEA. CDR3 region: CSVSTGRGQPQHF. The full variable domain, its missing parts supplied by reference TRBV29-1 and TRBJ1-5, is SAVISQKPSRDICQRGTSLTIQCQVDSQVTMMFWYRQQPGQSLTLIATANQGSEATYESGFVIDKFPISRPNLTFSTLTVSNMSPEDSSIYLCSVSTGRGQPQHFGDGTRLSIL.

This chain links TRBV7-9 with TRBJ2-2. From germline, CDR1 is SEHNR and CDR2 FQNEAQ (reference sequence). The CDR3 totals 14 residues. The CDR3 here is CASSPRVAGGELFF.

This chain links TRBV13 with TRBJ2-1; absent DNA, TCRdb's TRBD2 call cannot be checked. This CDR3 contains 15 residues. The V gene's germline CDR1 is PRHDT and CDR2 FYEKMQ (reference sequence). The CDR3 protein is CASSGLAGGHNEQFF.